Listed here are 18 T cell receptor beta chains from one sample, sequenced in a study of low-dose radiotherapy and immunotherapy resistance in tumors. Alpha and beta chains were covered, as first-strand cDNA relied on TRAV- and TRBV-specific primers. Using a constant-region primer together with a V-primer adapter, TCRs were subjected to roughly 20 PCR cycles of amplification. In TCRdb, the reads were re-called with MiXCR into one record per CDR3 protein. The sample has thousands of distinct CDR3 sequences, around two thirds seen once. The receptors originated from a human donor with advanced metastatic prostate, ovarian, gallbladder or colorectal cancer (not recorded which). This table probably holds off-target reads from a library built for another chain.

The chain employs TRBV5-1 and TRBJ1-2; no reliable D call. Looked up from germline, CDR1 is SGHRS and CDR2 is YFSETQ. This CDR3 has 15 residues. With 2 bases removed from V and 4 bases from J, the gap between germline ends came to 15 bases. CDR3 amino acids: CASSFTWRSSYGYTF. The CDR3 DNA is TGCGCCAGCAGCTTTACTTGGCGGAGTTCCTATGGCTACACCTTC. Drawing the rest from reference TRBV5-1 and TRBJ1-2, the complete variable domain is KAGVTQTPRYLIKTRGQQVTLSCSPISGHRSVSWYQQTPGQGLQFLFEYFSETQRNKGNFPGRFSGRQFSNSRSEMNVSTLELGDSALYLCASSFTWRSSYGYTFGSGTRLTVV.

This rearrangement joins TRBV10-3 to TRBJ2-7; a weak D match, TRBD2 (5 bases). CDR1 is ENHRY, CDR2 SYGVKD, per germline. CDR3 length: 13 amino acids. V was cut by 7 bases and J by 5 bases, with 15 bases left in between. The CDR3 DNA sequence: TGTGCCATCACCCGGGCCGAGGGCCACGAGCAGTACTTC. The encoded protein is CAITRAEGHEQYF.

The V call is TRBV5-1, the J call TRBJ2-3; D is ambiguous. This CDR3 is built from 12 residues. Germline V gene lookup returns CDR1 SGHRS and CDR2 YFSETQ. V lost 5 bases and J 1 base, leaving 5 bases between the germline ends. CDR3 amino acids: CASRWGTDTQYF. The CDR3 bases are TGCGCCAGCAGGTGGGGCACAGATACGCAGTATTTT.

This chain connects TRBV28 to TRBJ2-7; D remains ambiguous. This CDR3 has 13 residues. With 6 bases removed from V and 4 bases from J, the gap between germline ends came to 13 bases. Germline V gene data show CDR1 as MDHEN and CDR2 as SYDVKM. The CDR3 is CASSLNAPYEQYF. The CDR3 bases are TGTGCCAGCAGCCTCAATGCCCCTTACGAGCAGTACTTC.

CDR3 sequence (DNA): TGTGCCAGCAGATATACCGGAGGAATCTACGAGCAGTACTTC. Its translation: CASRYTGGIYEQYF. The rearrangement joins TRBV6-2 or TRBV6-3 to TRBJ2-7; a weak D match, TRBD2 (5 bases). V gave up 6 bases and J gave up 3 bases, with 15 bases separating them. Germline values: CDR1 MNHEY, CDR2 SVGEGT. The CDR3 loop spans 14 amino acids.

Worth noting for this clonotype: Lacking the conserved final phenylalanine or tryptophan, this CDR3 likely reflects a read error. The genes are TRBV7-8 and TRBJ2-1; D might be TRBD1 or TRBD2, each matching 5 bases. Germline V gives CDR1 SGHVS, CDR2 FQNEAQ. The CDR3 spans 13 residues. Trimming shortened V by 3 bases and J by 4 bases, and 7 bases separated the two germline ends. Here the CDR3 reads CASSLGPYNEQFL. The DNA for the CDR3 is TGTGCCAGCAGCTTGGGACCATACAATGAGCAGTTCCTC.

The rearrangement uses TRBV23-1 and TRBJ2-5; 8 nucleotides agree with TRBD1. TRBV23-1 is classed as an ORF, of uncertain function. The CDR3 spans 15 residues. J gave up 2 bases and V 4 bases, and 6 bases lay outside the gene matches. CDR3 amino acids: CASSPGQGSQETQYF. CDR3 nucleotides: TGCGCCAGCAGTCCTGGACAGGGCTCACAAGAGACCCAGTACTTC.

The chain employs TRBV28 and TRBJ2-4; TRBD1 or TRBD2 may be the D gene (5 bases each). The germline gives CDR1 MDHEN, CDR2 SYDVKM. The V and J ends lost 3 bases and 1 base respectively, with 10 bases between them. This CDR3 is built from 15 residues. CDR3 coding DNA: TGTGCCAGCAGTTTCGGGGCAGGGGCCAAAAACATTCAGTACTTC. It is translated as CASSFGAGAKNIQYF.

The V call is TRBV18, the J call TRBJ1-2; no firm D call. The CDR3 totals 12 residues. The germline V and J ends were trimmed by 5 bases and 10 bases, with 14 bases remaining between them. Germline lookup yields CDR1 KGHSH and CDR2 LQKENI. In DNA form, the CDR3 reads TGTGCCAGCTCAAAGCCCACTTACGACTACACCTTC. It translates to CASSKPTYDYTF.

This clonotype appeared once. The V and J genes are TRBV5-1 and TRBJ1-1; 10 bases fit TRBD1. J lost 4 bases, V lost 4 bases, and 7 bases had no gene match. The CDR3 is made up of 15 amino acids. Germline lookup yields CDR1 SGHRS and CDR2 YFSETQ. The CDR3 nucleotides are TGCGCCAGCAGCGGACAGGGGGTGCCTGGCACTGAAGCTTTCTTT. Residues: CASSGQGVPGTEAFF.

The chain has TRBV28 and TRBJ1-3; no firm D call. Germline assignment: CDR1 MDHEN and CDR2 SYDVKM. V was cut by 9 bases and J by 2 bases, with 14 bases left in between. This CDR3 is 14 amino acids long. The CDR3 DNA is TGTGCCAGTGGGCTTTCGAGGGCTGGAAACACCATATATTTT. It yields the protein CASGLSRAGNTIYF.

The rearrangement joins TRBV6-1 to TRBJ1-4; D is undetermined. Germline CDR1 and CDR2: MNHNS and SASEGT. V lost 3 bases to trimming and J lost 7 bases, with 21 bases between them. The CDR3 runs to 17 residues. The CDR3 spells CASSDTMGSSNGEKLFF. The CDR3 coding sequence is TGTGCCAGCAGTGATACGATGGGGTCATCGAATGGTGAAAAACTGTTTTTT.

V and J are TRBV5-1 and TRBJ1-3; D not resolved. The V gene lost 4 bases and the J gene lost 1 base, with 12 bases spanning the gap. This CDR3 spans 15 amino acids. The V gene's germline CDR1 is SGHRS and CDR2 YFSETQ. The CDR3 sequence is CASSALDPSGNTIYF. The CDR3 DNA follows: TGCGCCAGCAGCGCCCTCGATCCATCTGGAAACACCATATATTTT. The whole variable domain, filled in from reference TRBV5-1 and TRBJ1-3, reads KAGVTQTPRYLIKTRGQQVTLSCSPISGHRSVSWYQQTPGQGLQFLFEYFSETQRNKGNFPGRFSGRQFSNSRSEMNVSTLELGDSALYLCASSALDPSGNTIYFGEGSWLTVV.

The rearrangement links TRBV12-5 to TRBJ1-1, with 7 bases lining up with TRBD1. Germline CDR1 LGHNT, CDR2 FRNRAP. The CDR3 consists of 12 residues. The V and J ends lost 10 bases and 7 bases, in that order; junction bases with no gene match: 9. CDR3 bases: TGTGCTACCCGGGACAGTCAACTTGAAGCTTTCTTT. Its translation: CATRDSQLEAFF.

This clonotype has just one count. This rearrangement joins TRBV9 to TRBJ2-5; the match to TRBD1 covers 8 bases. The CDR3 runs to 15 residues. Trimming took 3 bases from V and 2 from J; bases not matched to a gene: 6. Germline CDR1 is SGDLS and CDR2 is YYNGEE. As DNA, the CDR3 is TGTGCCAGCAGCGCCCGACAGGGGATGCAAGAGACCCAGTACTTC. Amino acid sequence: CASSARQGMQETQYF.

The V call is TRBV24-1, the J call TRBJ2-7; TRBD2 is a possible D gene (7 bases). The V end lost 4 bases, the J end lost 7 bases, and 13 bases lay between the germline ends. CDR1 is KGHDR, CDR2 SFDVKD, per germline. This CDR3 spans 13 amino acids. CDR3 bases: TGTGCCACCAGTGAAGGGGGGGCGAGAGAGCAGTACTTC. Translation: CATSEGGAREQYF.

This clonotype was recorded a few times. The J gene is TRBJ2-1, the V gene TRBV2; TRBD2 matches 9 bases. V was pared by 7 bases and J by 9 bases, with 19 bases of the junction left unmatched. CDR3 length equals 17 residues. CDR1 and CDR2 (germline): SNHLY, FYNNEI. The chain's CDR3 is CASIQGAGGGSVGEQFF. CDR3 DNA: TGTGCCAGCATCCAGGGAGCGGGAGGAGGTTCCGTCGGTGAGCAGTTCTTC.

This clonotype was seen once. This chain connects TRBV10-1 to TRBJ2-7; 7 bases are shared with TRBD1. Germline V gene data show CDR1 as WNHNN and CDR2 as SYGVQD (reference sequence). The J segment lost 1 base and the V segment lost 7 bases, leaving 13 bases of the junction unmatched. The CDR3 spans 16 residues. The CDR3, as DNA: TGCGCCAGCACACAGCCGACAGGGTTGGAATCCTACGAGCAGTACTTC. It translates to CASTQPTGLESYEQYF.